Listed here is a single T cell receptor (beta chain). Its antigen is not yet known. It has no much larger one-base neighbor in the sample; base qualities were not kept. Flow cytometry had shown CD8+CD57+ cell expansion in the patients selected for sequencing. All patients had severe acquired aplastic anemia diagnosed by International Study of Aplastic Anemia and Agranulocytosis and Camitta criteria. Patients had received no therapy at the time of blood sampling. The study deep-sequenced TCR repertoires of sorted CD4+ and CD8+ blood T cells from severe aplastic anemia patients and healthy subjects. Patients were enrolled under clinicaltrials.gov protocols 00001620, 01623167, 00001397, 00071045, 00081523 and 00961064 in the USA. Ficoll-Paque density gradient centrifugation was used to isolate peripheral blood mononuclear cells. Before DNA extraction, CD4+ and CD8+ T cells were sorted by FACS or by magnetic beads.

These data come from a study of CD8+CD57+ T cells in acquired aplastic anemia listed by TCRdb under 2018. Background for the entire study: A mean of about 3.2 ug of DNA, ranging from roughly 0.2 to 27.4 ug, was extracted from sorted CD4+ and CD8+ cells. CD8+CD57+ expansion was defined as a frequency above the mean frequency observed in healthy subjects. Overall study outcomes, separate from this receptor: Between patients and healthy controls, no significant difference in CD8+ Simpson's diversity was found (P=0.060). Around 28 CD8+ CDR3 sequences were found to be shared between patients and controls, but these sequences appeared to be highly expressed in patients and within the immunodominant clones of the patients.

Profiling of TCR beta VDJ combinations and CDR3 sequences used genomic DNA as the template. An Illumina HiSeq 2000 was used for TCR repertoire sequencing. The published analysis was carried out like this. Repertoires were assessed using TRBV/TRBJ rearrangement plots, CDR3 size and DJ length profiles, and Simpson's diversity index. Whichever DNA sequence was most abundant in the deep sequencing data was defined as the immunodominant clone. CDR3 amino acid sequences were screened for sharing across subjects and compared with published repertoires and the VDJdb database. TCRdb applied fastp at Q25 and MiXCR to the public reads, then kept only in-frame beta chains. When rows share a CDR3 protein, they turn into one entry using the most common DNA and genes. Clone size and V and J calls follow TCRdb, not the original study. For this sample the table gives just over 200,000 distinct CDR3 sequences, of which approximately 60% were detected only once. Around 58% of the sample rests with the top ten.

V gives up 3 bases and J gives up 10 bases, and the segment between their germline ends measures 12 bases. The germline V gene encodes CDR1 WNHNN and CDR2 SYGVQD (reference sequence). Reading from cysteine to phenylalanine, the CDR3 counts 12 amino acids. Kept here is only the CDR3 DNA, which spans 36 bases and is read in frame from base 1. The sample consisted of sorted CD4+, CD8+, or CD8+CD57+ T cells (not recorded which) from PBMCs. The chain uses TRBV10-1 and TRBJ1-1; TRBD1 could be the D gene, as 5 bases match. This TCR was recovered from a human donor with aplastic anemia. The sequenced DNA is TGCGCCAGCAGTGATTGGAGCGGGGCAGCTTTCTTT. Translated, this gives CASSDWSGAAFF.